This entry describes one TCR beta chain. Antigen specificity is unknown. The record originates from a study of OX40 agonist ivuxolimab in advanced cancers. Overall study context: Eligibility rules accepted prior anti-PD-1, anti-PD-L1 or anti-CTLA-4 therapy, and over 30% had some. Study-level points and caveats: Expanded clones tended on average to be more numerous among CD8+ T cells than CD4+.

Measured with immunoSEQ multiplex PCR; TCRdb has only the in-frame clones, and not every one. The sample shows around 30,000 clones, over 80% of them seen only once. Trimming stripped 6 bases from V and 1 base from J, with 11 bases between. The CDR3 has 13 residues. From germline, CDR1 is SGHRS and CDR2 YFSETQ. The chain uses TRBV5-1 and TRBJ2-7; D may be TRBD1 (6 bases). This sequence was found in an adult with an advanced solid tumor such as melanoma, head and neck, liver or kidney cancer. The sample consisted of CD4+ or CD8+ T cells sorted from blood, taken in a trial of the OX40 agonist ivuxolimab. The CDR3 sequence: CASKADSSYEQYF. The DNA for the CDR3 is TGCGCCAGCAAGGCGGACAGTTCCTACGAGCAGTACTTC.